These 7 T cell receptor beta chains came from one sample sequenced in a study of post-analysis software for immune sequencing data. General study findings and limits: Patients used several TRBV segments, including TRBV5-6, TRBV5-1 and TRBV20-1, more often than controls.

Carried by the TCR beta cDNA libraries were unique molecular identifiers. Via MiXCR, TCRdb re-called the PCR reads, giving one row per CDR3 protein. The sample shows 650,000 to 850,000 distinct CDR3 sequences, approximately 57% of them seen only once. What these receptors recognize is not known. Sample: blood. Receptor source: a girl aged 5 to 17 with multiple sclerosis.

This sequence joins TRBV10-3 and TRBJ2-5, with TRBD1 matching over 11 bases. Germline V gene sequence: CDR1 ENHRY, CDR2 SYGVKD. The CDR3 is 13 residues long. The trim removed 10 bases at V and 11 bases at J, leaving 12 bases unmatched. CDR3 sequence (DNA): TGTGCCACCCGGGACAGGGGGGACAATGAGCAGTACTTC. This gives the protein CATRDRGDNEQYF.

Points on this clonotype: Since no conserved phenylalanine or tryptophan closes the CDR3, a read error is the likely cause. The gene calls are TRBV29-1 and TRBJ1-2, with D possibly TRBD1 on 6 matching bases. This CDR3 region has 13 residues. Trimming took 7 bases from V and 6 from J, leaving 18 bases between them. Per germline, CDR1 SQVTM and CDR2 ANQGSEA. The CDR3 nucleotides are TGCAGCGCTTTAGACAGGAAAGAGGATGGCTACACCGTC. As protein: CSALDRKEDGYTV.

V and J are TRBV5-1 and TRBJ2-1; 8 nucleotides agree with TRBD1. Germline CDR1 and CDR2: SGHRS and YFSETQ. Losses at the gene ends were 0 bases for V and 7 bases for J; bases not matched to a gene: 9. The CDR3 extends over 16 amino acids. The CDR3 DNA reads TGCGCCAGCAGCTTGGCATCAGGGGGCGTGACGAATGAGCAGTTCTTC. Translated, it gives CASSLASGGVTNEQFF.

The sample holds a few counts of this clonotype. This chain joins TRBV7-2 and TRBJ2-7; 7 bases align to TRBD1. J was trimmed by 1 base and V by 6 bases; bases with no gene match: 18. The CDR3 consists of 18 residues. Germline CDR1 reads SGHTA; CDR2 reads FQGNSA. CDR3 amino acids: CASSSLRWGQLSSYEQYF. The CDR3 DNA reads TGTGCCAGCAGTTCTCTTAGGTGGGGACAGCTCTCTTCCTACGAGCAGTACTTC.

This clonotype was picked up a small number of times. V and J are TRBV29-1 and TRBJ2-7; 11 positions match TRBD1. From germline, CDR1 is SQVTM and CDR2 ANQGSEA. The CDR3 runs to 13 residues. Trimming at V came to 7 bases and at J to 5 bases, leaving 7 bases not matched to a gene. The CDR3 DNA reads as TGCAGCGCCGGGACAGGGGGAAGGGACGAGCAGTACTTC. Encoded protein: CSAGTGGRDEQYF.

In nucleotides, the CDR3 is TGTGCCAGCAGCAAAGGGGATGATCGAGACTATGGCTACACCTTC. It codes for CASSKGDDRDYGYTF. This chain joins TRBV7-3 and TRBJ1-2, with D tentatively TRBD1 (5 bases). Germline V lookup: CDR1 SGHTA, CDR2 FQGTGA. CDR3 length equals 15 residues. V was clipped by 5 bases and J by 3 bases, with 16 bases between them.

Ten or more counts support this clonotype. This chain connects TRBV12-3 or TRBV12-4 to TRBJ2-5, with 10 bases fitting TRBD2. Trimming removed 6 bases from V and 2 bases from J; junction bases left unmatched: 6. This CDR3 is built from 15 residues. This chain's CDR3 is CASSLVAGGQETQYF. DNA of the CDR3: TGTGCCAGCAGCTTGGTAGCGGGAGGACAAGAGACCCAGTACTTC.